The clone carrying this TCR beta chain showed up just a few times. The data originate from a study of beta chain features in type 1 diabetes. As for the study in general: What patients shared with healthy donors was a similar profile of age, gender and cell yields.

Since all of the isolated RNA was reverse transcribed, expressed TCRB transcripts were what got sequenced. Assay used: immunoSEQ multiplex PCR; TCRdb lists only in-frame clones, some missing. The repertoire holds 850,000 to 900,000 clones, roughly 16% seen once, with about 0.025% in the top ten. Per germline, CDR1 MDHEN and CDR2 SYDVKM. The CDR3 sequence is 16 residues long. The V end lost 8 bases, the J end lost 4 bases, and 20 bases lay between the germline ends. Cells sorted by CD45RO/CCR7/CD25/CD127/CD95/CD27 comprised CD4+ naive, central memory, regulatory and stem cell-like memory cells. The J gene is TRBJ2-2, the V gene TRBV28; no firm D call. The sequenced sample consisted of naive CD4+ T cells from blood. The TCR was taken from a woman in her late teens or twenties in good health. CDR3 sequence: CASPAETDWCTGELFF. The DNA for the CDR3 is TGTGCCAGCCCCGCAGAGACCGACTGGTGCACCGGGGAGCTGTTTTTT.